This passage covers 8 T cell receptor beta chains from one sample sequenced in a study of CD8 T cells in Susac syndrome (dated by TCRdb to the late 2010s). Libraries were made using the immunoSEQ multiplex PCR assay. RNA was extracted using the RNeasy kit, and roughly 0.5 to 1 microgram was reverse transcribed with random hexamers. In-frame beta chains were kept once TCRdb had trimmed the public reads at Q25 with fastp and called clones with MiXCR. CDR3 protein sequences are deduplicated, and each keeps its most common genes and DNA. The sample table lists 95,000 to 150,000 distinct CDR3 sequences, around 94% of them with a count of one. The top ten clones comprise roughly 0.091% of the sample. The specimen was CD4+ T cells from PBMCs. The receptors here all came from a human donor in good health.

J is TRBJ2-3 and V is TRBV10-3; D is possibly TRBD1 (6 bases). The CDR3 runs to 16 residues. V was clipped by 0 bases and J by 5 bases, with 15 bases between them. Germline lookup yields CDR1 ENHRY and CDR2 SYGVKD. CDR3: CAISESLNRAGDTQYF. CDR3 DNA sequence: TGTGCCATCAGTGAGTCGTTGAACAGGGCGGGAGATACGCAGTATTTT.

The V and J genes are TRBV5-1 and TRBJ1-2; D gene unclear. The V end was cut by 2 bases, the J end by 1 base, with 9 bases between. Per the germline V gene, CDR1 is SGHRS and CDR2 is YFSETQ. This CDR3 spans 14 amino acids. This chain's CDR3 is CASSFQEFNYGYTF. The CDR3 coding sequence is TGCGCCAGCAGCTTCCAGGAGTTTAACTATGGCTACACCTTC.

The chain joins TRBV7-8 to TRBJ2-2, with 11 bases lining up with TRBD2. V shed 6 bases and J 5 bases; nucleotides not matched to a gene: 5. Germline CDR1 SGHVS, CDR2 FQNEAQ. This CDR3 is built from 15 residues. CDR3 sequence: CASSRLAGTTGELFF. Written as DNA, the CDR3 is TGTGCCAGCAGTCGACTAGCGGGAACAACCGGGGAGCTGTTTTTT.

J is TRBJ2-5 and V is TRBV20-1, with 8 bases lining up with TRBD2. The CDR3 has 14 residues. The germline gives CDR1 DFQATT, CDR2 SNEGSKA (reference sequence). J gave up 4 bases and V 6 bases, and 10 bases lay outside the gene matches. The CDR3 sequence: CSAERVSGRETQYF. CDR3 nucleotide sequence: TGCAGTGCGGAACGGGTGAGCGGGAGAGAGACCCAGTACTTC.

The chain is built from TRBV20-1 and TRBJ2-5; perhaps TRBD2 as D (6 bases). V was shortened by 7 bases and J by 5 bases, with 17 bases between the two germline ends. CDR3 length: 13 residues. Germline V lookup: CDR1 DFQATT, CDR2 SNEGSKA (reference sequence). As DNA, the CDR3 is TGCAGTGGTGGGACTCCCGGTGGGGAGACCCAGTACTTC. This sequence encodes CSGGTPGGETQYF.

The chain recombines TRBV20-1 with TRBJ2-1; 10 nucleotides align to TRBD2. There are 15 residues in the CDR3. The J segment lost 8 bases and the V segment lost 5 bases, leaving 12 bases of the junction unmatched. Looked up from germline, CDR1 is DFQATT and CDR2 is SNEGSKA (reference sequence). The CDR3 DNA reads as TGCAGTGCTTGGGAGCGGGAGGGCCTAGGCGATGAGCAGTTCTTC. This gives the protein CSAWEREGLGDEQFF.

The chain has TRBV5-6 and TRBJ2-7; 8 bases are shared with TRBD1. Germline lookup yields CDR1 SGHDT and CDR2 YYEEEE. The CDR3 is made up of 15 amino acids. V shed 3 bases and J 0 bases; nucleotides not matched to a gene: 5. DNA for the CDR3: TGTGCCAGCAGCTCCCCGGACAGGGACTCCTACGAGCAGTACTTC. Translated, it gives CASSSPDRDSYEQYF. Based on the CDR3 plus reference TRBV5-6 and TRBJ2-7, the full variable domain is DAGVTQSPTHLIKTRGQQVTLRCSPKSGHDTVSWYQQALGQGPQFIFQYYEEEERQRGNFPDRFSGHQFPNYSSELNVNALLLGDSALYLCASSSPDRDSYEQYFGPGTRLTVT.

The gene calls are TRBV5-1 and TRBJ1-2, with TRBD1 as a possible D gene (6 bases). Between the trimmed V and J ends, which lost 1 base and 6 bases, there was a span of 10 bases. The CDR3 consists of 13 residues. Germline V gene sequence: CDR1 SGHRS, CDR2 YFSETQ. The CDR3 reads CASSLNREDGYTF. CDR3 nucleotides: TGCGCCAGCAGCTTGAACAGGGAGGATGGCTACACCTTC.